The rows below give T cell receptor beta chains drawn from one sample of a study of blood T cell repertoires in COVID-19. Profiled with immunoSEQ multiplex PCR; TCRdb holds only in-frame clones, not every one. The sample holds approximately 300,000 clones, more than 85% seen once. Sequencing was carried out using PBMCs or T cells enriched from blood (not recorded which). These receptors were collected from a woman in her thirties who had recovered from COVID-19. CDR3s include the opening cysteine and the closing phenylalanine or tryptophan. D genes are given only for firm matches. Clone size is shown for a subset of rows, as once, few, many or a class of expanded clone.

j_gene | abundance | d_gene | v_gene | CDR3nt | CDR3aa
TRBJ1-2 | NA | NA | TRBV18 | TGTGCCAGCTCACCGAGCGAGGAGAACTATGGCTACACCTTC | CASSPSEENYGYTF
TRBJ2-2 | NA | NA | TRBV5-4 | TGTGCCAGCAGCCCCGGGCCGGGAGATGGCGGGGAGCTGTTTTTT | CASSPGPGDGGELFF
TRBJ1-2 | NA | NA | TRBV28 | TGTGCCAGCAGTTTGGTCAGGCGCTATGGCTACACCTTC | CASSLVRRYGYTF
TRBJ2-7 | NA | TRBD1 | TRBV6-5 | TGTGCCAGCAGCGAGGGAACAGGGGGAGATGAGCAGTACTTC | CASSEGTGGDEQYF
TRBJ2-1 | NA | TRBD1 | TRBV4-1 | TGCGCCAGCAGCCAAGGACACAGGGGGCTGGACAATGAGCAGTTCTTC | CASSQGHRGLDNEQFF
TRBJ1-5 | NA | NA | TRBV28 | TGTGCCAGCAGTTTGAGGGGGGGAAACAATCAGCCCCAGCATTTT | CASSLRGGNNQPQHF
TRBJ1-2 | NA | TRBD1 | TRBV6-5 | TGTGCCAGCAGTTACTCCCCGACAGGGAACTATGGCTACACCTTC | CASSYSPTGNYGYTF
TRBJ1-2 | once | TRBD1 | TRBV5-1 | TGCGCCAGCAGCTCGACCGGGACAGGTAATGGCTACACCTTC | CASSSTGTGNGYTF
TRBJ2-5 | NA | TRBD1 | TRBV28 | TGTGCCAGCGGCAGGGGGCTTGAGACCCAGTACTTC | CASGRGLETQYF
TRBJ2-7 | NA | NA | TRBV7-2 | TGTGCCAGCAGCACATCGAGGGTCGCCTACGAGCAGTACTTC | CASSTSRVAYEQYF
TRBJ1-2 | NA | NA | TRBV28 | TGTGCCAGCGAAGGAGGGGTAAATACAAGGAACTATGGCTACACCTTC | CASEGGVNTRNYGYTF
TRBJ2-2 | NA | NA | TRBV18 | TGTGCCAGCTCACCAAAGACAGGGAACACCGGGGAGCTGTTTTTT | CASSPKTGNTGELFF
TRBJ1-1 | NA | TRBD1 | TRBV18 | TGTGCCAGCGCAAGGCAGGGGGGAAACACTGAAGCTTTCTTT | CASARQGGNTEAFF
TRBJ2-7 | NA | TRBD2 | TRBV10-3 | TGTGCCATCAGTGAGTCGAGGACTAGCGGGAGTATTGGCGAGCAGTACTTC | CAISESRTSGSIGEQYF
TRBJ2-1 | NA | NA | TRBV11-3 | TGTGCCAGCAGCTTAGAGTCAGGGCCATACAATGAGCAGTTCTTC | CASSLESGPYNEQFF
TRBJ1-2 | NA | NA | TRBV14 | TGTGCCAGCAGCCAAGCAGGATTCGGCTACACCTTC | CASSQAGFGYTF
TRBJ2-4 | once | TRBD1 | TRBV6-5 | TGTGCCAGCAGCACGGGACAGGGGTTGAACATTCAGTACTTC | CASSTGQGLNIQYF
TRBJ1-5 | NA | TRBD1 | TRBV7-3 | TGTGCCAGCAGCCCTGGACAGGAGGGGTATAGCAATCAGCCCCAGCATTTT | CASSPGQEGYSNQPQHF
TRBJ2-7 | NA | NA | TRBV12-3/TRBV12-4 | TGTGCCAGCAGTTTACGGGACATGAACGAGCAGTACTTC | CASSLRDMNEQYF
TRBJ1-5 | NA | TRBD1 | TRBV12-3/TRBV12-4 | TGTGCCAGCAGGGGACAGGTGGGGCAGCCCCAGCATTTT | CASRGQVGQPQHF
TRBJ2-7 | NA | TRBD2 | TRBV27 | TGTGCCAGCAGTTTGGGACTAGTTTACGAGCAGTACTTC | CASSLGLVYEQYF
TRBJ2-1 | NA | TRBD2 | TRBV19 | TGTGCCGTCAAGGGCCTAGCGGATAGAAATGAGCAGTTCTTC | CAVKGLADRNEQFF
TRBJ2-3 | NA | NA | TRBV19 | TGTGCCAGTAGTTCGTGGGGGAGGAGCACAGATACGCAGTATTTT | CASSSWGRSTDTQYF
TRBJ2-3 | NA | NA | TRBV18 | TGTGCCAGCTCACCTTCGGGATCCTACACAGATACGCAGTATTTT | CASSPSGSYTDTQYF
TRBJ2-7 | NA | TRBD2 | TRBV6-5 | TGTGCCAGCAGTTACCTTGCGGTGACCGGGGGGGAGCAGTACTTC | CASSYLAVTGGEQYF
TRBJ2-2 | once | TRBD2 | TRBV4-3 | TGCGCCAGCAGCCTTGGACTAGCGGGAGTGGCCGGGGAGCTGTTTTTT | CASSLGLAGVAGELFF
TRBJ2-2 | NA | NA | TRBV19 | TGTGCCAGTAGTGTTGGACAAGTCGGGGAGCTGTTTTTT | CASSVGQVGELFF
TRBJ2-7 | NA | NA | TRBV18 | TGTGCCAGCTCAGGACAGAGGGGGTCCAGCGAGCAGTACTTC | CASSGQRGSSEQYF
TRBJ2-7 | NA | TRBD2 | TRBV5-1 | TGCGCCAGCAGCTGGGGACTAGCGGGAGGCGCGGGGTACGAGCAGTACTTC | CASSWGLAGGAGYEQYF
TRBJ1-2 | NA | TRBD1 | TRBV28 | TGTGCCAGCAGTTGGGGACAGGGACGGGATGGCTACACCTTC | CASSWGQGRDGYTF
TRBJ2-3 | NA | NA | TRBV11-2 | TGTGCCAGCAGCCCTGACAGGCTAAGGACAGATACGCAGTATTTT | CASSPDRLRTDTQYF
TRBJ2-1 | NA | TRBD2 | TRBV28 | TGTGCCAGCAGTTTATTAGGACTAGCGGGAGGTCTAGGGCAGTTCTTC | CASSLLGLAGGLGQFF
TRBJ2-2 | NA | TRBD1 | TRBV4-3 | TGCGCCAGCAGCCAAAGGACAGGGAGGGGGGAGCTGTTTTTT | CASSQRTGRGELFF
TRBJ1-2 | NA | TRBD1 | TRBV7-2 | TGTGCCAGCAGCGGACCCGGGACAGGGTCCTATGGCTACACCTTC | CASSGPGTGSYGYTF
TRBJ2-2 | NA | NA | TRBV7-6 | TGTGCCAGCAGCTTAGCGGCAGAGAACACCGGGGAGCTGTTTTTT | CASSLAAENTGELFF
TRBJ2-2 | NA | TRBD2 | TRBV6-2/TRBV6-3 | TGTGCCAGCAGTTACTCAGGGGGACTAGCGGGAGATGATGACGGGGAGCTGTTTTTT | CASSYSGGLAGDDDGELFF
TRBJ2-2 | few | NA | TRBV2 | TGTGCCGTGACGCCGGGGACCGGGGAGCTGTTTTTT | CAVTPGTGELFF
TRBJ2-4 | NA | TRBD1 | TRBV28 | TGTGCCAGCAGTTTCCCGAGGACAGGGGCCGAAAACATTCAGTACTTC | CASSFPRTGAENIQYF
TRBJ2-6 | NA | TRBD2 | TRBV6-2/TRBV6-3 | TGTGCCAGCAGCGGACTAGGGGTAACTGGGGCCAACGTCCTGACTTTC | CASSGLGVTGANVLTF
TRBJ2-7 | NA | TRBD1 | TRBV5-1 | TGCGCCAGCAGCCCAGGGACAGGTGAAGACGAGCAGTACTTC | CASSPGTGEDEQYF
TRBJ2-3 | many | NA | TRBV18 | TGTGCCAGCGCTAGCAAAGATACGCAGTATTTT | CASASKDTQYF
TRBJ1-1 | NA | NA | TRBV3-1/TRBV3-2 | TGTGCCAGCAGCGATCCGGGAGGAGAAGCTTTCTTT | CASSDPGGEAFF
TRBJ2-3 | once | TRBD1 | TRBV2 | TGTGCCAGCAGTGTACACCGAAGGGGACAGGGGGCCGATACGCAGTATTTT | CASSVHRRGQGADTQYF
TRBJ1-5 | NA | TRBD1 | TRBV6-5 | TGTGCCAGCAGGGCCCCCCAGGGGGCGAGTCAGCCCCAGCATTTT | CASRAPQGASQPQHF
TRBJ2-1 | NA | TRBD1 | TRBV5-1 | TGCGCCAGCAGCCCCGGGGACAGCTCCTACAATGAGCAGTTCTTC | CASSPGDSSYNEQFF
TRBJ1-2 | NA | NA | TRBV28 | TGTGCCAGCAGTTTCCAGGGAAAGTATGGCTACACCTTC | CASSFQGKYGYTF
TRBJ1-5 | few | NA | TRBV18 | TGTGCCAGCTCACCCCTTCGACAGGAAAATCAGCCCCAGCATTTT | CASSPLRQENQPQHF
TRBJ2-5 | NA | NA | TRBV28 | TGTGCCAGCAGCATCACGACTAGGGTACAAGAGACCCAGTACTTC | CASSITTRVQETQYF